What follows are 17 T cell receptor beta chains derived from one specimen sequenced in a study of T cells in Graves' hyperthyroidism and ophthalmopathy (dated by TCRdb to between 2018 and 2021). Library generation was performed with multiplex PCR. The sample was run on an Illumina HiSeq 2000. The TCR beta CDR3 regions were amplified from RNA transcripts. The TCR CDR3 was subjected to a first round of RT-PCR using the HTBI primer set and the Qiagen OneStep RT-PCR kit. Through fastp at Q25 and MiXCR, TCRdb rebuilt clones from the public reads, retaining in-frame beta chains. Entries are consolidated by CDR3 protein sequence, retaining the most common genes and DNA. The sample data list some 270,000 distinct CDR3 sequences, and roughly 13% of these were observed just once. 7% to 9.5% of the sample lies in the top ten. Sequenced material: blood. The receptors stem from a woman between 40 and 55 years old with Graves' hyperthyroidism.

This clonotype was detected many times. V and J are TRBV6-6 and TRBJ1-1, with D perhaps matching TRBD1 (6 bases). Trimming left V 2 bases short and J 10 bases short, with 17 bases between. Germline V gene data show CDR1 as MNHNY and CDR2 as SVGAGI (reference sequence). The CDR3 consists of 14 residues. The CDR3 sequence: CASSYPGRGEGAFF. The CDR3 region has the DNA TGTGCCAGCAGTTACCCAGGGAGGGGGGAAGGAGCTTTCTTT.

In regard to this clonotype: This may come from a read error, since a much larger clone is one base off. CDR3 DNA sequence: TGTGCCAGCGGGCGGGGGATCGCTACACCCCTCCACTTT. Its translation: CASGRGIATPLHF. This chain uses TRBV2 with TRBJ1-6; a weak D match, TRBD1 (5 bases). Germline CDR1 SNHLY, CDR2 FYNNEI. The CDR3 is 13 residues long. V shed 8 bases and J shed 11 bases, with 16 bases lying between them.

This clonotype was recorded a few times. The chain carries TRBV4-2 and TRBJ2-7; 8 nucleotides agree with TRBD2. Germline trimming cut 0 bases from V and 2 bases from J; bases unmatched to any gene: 9. This CDR3 has 17 residues. Looked up from germline, CDR1 is LGHNA and CDR2 is YNFKEQ. CDR3 amino acids: CASSQEKGLVDAYEQYF. The CDR3 bases are TGTGCCAGCAGCCAAGAAAAGGGACTAGTGGACGCCTACGAGCAGTACTTC.

Ten or more counts support this clonotype. This chain uses TRBV28 with TRBJ2-7, with 12 bases aligning to TRBD2. The CDR3 is 16 amino acids. The junction had 7 bases not matched to a gene; V was cut back by 3 bases and J by 4 bases. Germline V gives CDR1 MDHEN, CDR2 SYDVKM. This chain's CDR3 is CASSLKTSGSLYEQYF. In DNA, the CDR3 is TGTGCCAGCAGTTTGAAGACTAGCGGGAGTCTATACGAGCAGTACTTC.

This clonotype was counted at least ten times. The CDR3 DNA reads as TGTGCCAGCAGTGGGACAGGTCCCTCCGAGCAGTACTTC. Protein: CASSGTGPSEQYF. The rearrangement links TRBV6-1 to TRBJ2-7; 7 positions agree with TRBD1. V shed 4 bases, J shed 6 bases, and the junction held 6 bases outside the gene matches. The CDR3 is made up of 13 amino acids. Looked up from germline, CDR1 is MNHNS and CDR2 is SASEGT.

The chain uses TRBV18 and TRBJ1-2; 9 positions match TRBD1. V lost 6 bases and J lost 4; bases outside the gene matches: 12. This CDR3 has 16 residues. CDR1 is KGHSH, CDR2 LQKENI, per germline. The CDR3 region is CASSTGMDRGVYGYTF. As DNA, the CDR3 is TGTGCCAGCTCGACAGGGATGGACAGGGGCGTCTATGGCTACACCTTC.

The sample holds many counts of this clonotype. This chain connects TRBV18 to TRBJ2-2; no definite D call. This CDR3 region has 14 residues. CDR1 KGHSH and CDR2 LQKENI come from the germline V gene. V was shortened by 0 bases and J by 2 bases, with 4 bases between the two germline ends. For the CDR3, the DNA is TGTGCCAGCTCACCACCTTCAAACACCGGGGAGCTGTTTTTT. It specifies CASSPPSNTGELFF.

This clonotype was seen repeatedly, ten times or more. The CDR3 coding sequence is TGCAGTGCTAGAGCGGGCCACAATGAGCAGTTCTTC. Amino acids: CSARAGHNEQFF. The V gene is TRBV20-1, the J gene TRBJ2-1; D uncertain. The CDR3 length is 12 residues. Trimming stripped 1 base from V and 5 bases from J, with 6 bases between. Germline CDR1 and CDR2: DFQATT and SNEGSKA (reference sequence).

This clonotype was found many times. This chain uses TRBV24-1 with TRBJ1-2, with TRBD1 matching 9 bases. CDR3 size: 14 residues. Looked up from germline, CDR1 is KGHDR and CDR2 is SFDVKD. The J segment lost 8 bases and the V segment lost 7 bases, leaving 10 bases of the junction unmatched. CDR3 in DNA: TGTGCCACCAGCCCCGGACAGGGGAGTGGGGGCTACACCTTC. Translation gives CATSPGQGSGGYTF.

There are many counts of this clonotype. The V and J genes are TRBV24-1 and TRBJ1-2, with D possibly TRBD1 on 5 matching bases. Germline CDR1 and CDR2: KGHDR and SFDVKD. CDR3 size: 12 residues. Trimming pared 3 bases from V and 10 bases from J, leaving 11 bases between. CDR3 in amino acids: CATSDPSTDYTF. DNA for the CDR3: TGTGCCACCAGTGATCCCTCGACAGACTACACCTTC.

This clonotype was seen many times. The chain carries TRBV7-9 and TRBJ2-5, with D hard to call. The CDR3 extends over 14 amino acids. The germline gives CDR1 SEHNR, CDR2 FQNEAQ (reference sequence). The V gene lost 5 bases and the J gene lost 4 bases, with 14 bases spanning the gap. The CDR3 bases are TGTGCCAGCAGCATTACCGGGTATCGAGAGACCCAGTACTTC. This gives the protein CASSITGYRETQYF.

This clonotype was observed many times. The chain recombines TRBV7-8 with TRBJ2-1, with 14 bases that match TRBD2. V shed 5 bases and J 7 bases; nucleotides not matched to a gene: 10. The CDR3 totals 17 residues. CDR1 and CDR2 from the germline V gene are SGHVS and FQNEAQ. CDR3 in DNA: TGTGCCAGCAGCCCCCTAATCGGGACTAGCGGGAGAAATGAGCAGTTCTTC. Amino acids: CASSPLIGTSGRNEQFF.

This clonotype was counted many times. The chain links TRBV12-3 or TRBV12-4 to TRBJ1-2; D gene uncertain. V was clipped by 4 bases and J by 1 base, with 7 bases between them. This CDR3 has 13 residues. The CDR3 DNA follows: TGTGCCAGCAGTTATACCCTTAACTATGGCTACACCTTC. It codes for CASSYTLNYGYTF.

This clonotype has at least ten counts. The chain has TRBV28 and TRBJ2-5, with 11 positions matching TRBD1. CDR1 is MDHEN and CDR2 is SYDVKM in the germline V gene. The V gene end was trimmed by 0 bases and the J gene end by 2 bases; junction bases not matched to a gene: 2. The CDR3 loop spans 16 amino acids. The CDR3 region has the DNA TGTGCCAGCAGTTTATGGGGACAGGGGGGGCAAGAGACCCAGTACTTC. The encoded protein is CASSLWGQGGQETQYF.

Worth noting for this clonotype: Mismatch with germline at one junction end may stem from a read error. J is TRBJ1-5 and V is TRBV7-9; D not certain. CDR1 is SEHNR, CDR2 FQNEAQ, per germline (reference sequence). The CDR3 extends over 13 amino acids. The CDR3: CAGSSSANQPQHF. CDR3 DNA sequence: TGTGCCGGCAGCTCCTCTGCTAATCAGCCCCAGCATTTT.

This clonotype was counted many times. This chain links TRBV18 with TRBJ2-7; 12 bases are a match to TRBD2. The CDR3 length is 15 residues. The germline V gene encodes CDR1 KGHSH and CDR2 LQKENI. V trimming: 3 bases; J trimming: 3 bases; junction bases outside the gene matches: 3. Written as DNA, the CDR3 is TGTGCCAGCTCACCCGGGACTAGCGGGCTCTACGAGCAGTACTTC. Translation gives CASSPGTSGLYEQYF. The entire variable domain, with the rest obtained from reference TRBV18 and TRBJ2-7, is as follows: NAGVMQNPRHLVRRRGQEARLRCSPMKGHSHVYWYRQLPEEGLKFMVYLQKENIIDESGMPKERFSAEFPKEGPSILRIQQVVRGDSAAYFCASSPGTSGLYEQYFGPGTRLTVT.

Many counts were recorded for this clonotype. The chain recombines TRBV24-1 with TRBJ1-5; D is perhaps TRBD1 (6 bases). CDR3 length: 13 amino acids. Germline loops: CDR1 KGHDR, CDR2 SFDVKD. Between the trimmed V and J ends, which lost 9 bases and 3 bases, there was a span of 11 bases. CDR3 DNA: TGTGCCACCGCTGACAGGTTCAATCAGCCCCAGCATTTT. This gives the protein CATADRFNQPQHF.